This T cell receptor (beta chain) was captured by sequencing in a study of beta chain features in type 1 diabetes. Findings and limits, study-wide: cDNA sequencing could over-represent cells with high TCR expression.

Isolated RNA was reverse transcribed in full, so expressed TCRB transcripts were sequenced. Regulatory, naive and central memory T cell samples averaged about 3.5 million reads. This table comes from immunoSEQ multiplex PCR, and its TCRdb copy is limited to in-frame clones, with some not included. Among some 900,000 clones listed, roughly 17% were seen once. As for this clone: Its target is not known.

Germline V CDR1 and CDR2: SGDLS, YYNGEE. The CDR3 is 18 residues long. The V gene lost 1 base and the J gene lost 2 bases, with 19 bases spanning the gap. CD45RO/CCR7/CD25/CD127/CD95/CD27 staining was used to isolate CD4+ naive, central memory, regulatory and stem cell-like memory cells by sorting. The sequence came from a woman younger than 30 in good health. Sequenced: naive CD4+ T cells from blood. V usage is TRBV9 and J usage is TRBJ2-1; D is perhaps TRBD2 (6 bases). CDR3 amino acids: CASSVFLEGGRAYNEQFF. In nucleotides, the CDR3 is TGTGCCAGCAGCGTATTTCTGGAGGGCGGAAGAGCCTACAATGAGCAGTTCTTC.